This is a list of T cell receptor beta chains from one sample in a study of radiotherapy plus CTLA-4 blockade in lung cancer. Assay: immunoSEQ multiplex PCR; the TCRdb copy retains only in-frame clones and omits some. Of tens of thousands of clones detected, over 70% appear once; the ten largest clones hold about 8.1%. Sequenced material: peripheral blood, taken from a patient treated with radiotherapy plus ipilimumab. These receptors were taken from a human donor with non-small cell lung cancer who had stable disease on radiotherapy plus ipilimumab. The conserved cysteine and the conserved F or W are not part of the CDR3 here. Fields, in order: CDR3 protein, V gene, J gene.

CDR3: ASSDRGLGTDTQY
V: TRBV6-4
J: TRBJ2-3

CDR3: ASSETKGGGGYT
V: TRBV2
J: TRBJ1-2

CDR3: ASSIDGTRLYNEQF
V: TRBV19
J: TRBJ2-1

CDR3: ASSQDTRGANYGYT
V: TRBV4-3
J: TRBJ1-2

CDR3: ASSLDSAYNSPLH
V: TRBV11-3
J: TRBJ1-6

CDR3: AIRPGTGYNEQF
V: TRBV10-3
J: TRBJ2-1

CDR3: SVQDFNQPQH
V: TRBV29-1
J: TRBJ1-5

CDR3: ASSLGQGGYGYT
V: TRBV7-2
J: TRBJ1-2

CDR3: ASSPLDRLNEKLF
V: TRBV9
J: TRBJ1-4

CDR3: ASIGGLNQPQH
V: TRBV6-1
J: TRBJ1-5

CDR3: ASSESGSNQPQH
V: TRBV10-2
J: TRBJ1-5

CDR3: ASSLVGGRYGYT
V: TRBV11-2
J: TRBJ1-2

CDR3: ASRMTDNYGYT
V: TRBV6-1
J: TRBJ1-2

CDR3: ASSLLFMNTEAF
V: TRBV7-2
J: TRBJ1-1

CDR3: ASSSGQGKVGYT
V: TRBV28
J: TRBJ1-2

CDR3: ASSQTGSSDSPLH
V: TRBV5-1
J: TRBJ1-6

CDR3: ASSPKGGASTDTQY
V: TRBV5-4
J: TRBJ2-3

CDR3: AISEKGQAYNYGYT
V: TRBV10-3
J: TRBJ1-2

CDR3: ASSQAPGSNQPQH
V: TRBV4-3
J: TRBJ1-5

CDR3: ASSLPPIDMNTEAF
V: TRBV7-2
J: TRBJ1-1

CDR3: ATTGGRNSPLH
V: TRBV2
J: TRBJ1-6

CDR3: ATTGTELMNTEAF
V: TRBV6-6
J: TRBJ1-1

CDR3: ASSLIFTDTQY
V: TRBV7-7
J: TRBJ2-3

CDR3: ARSSGPGGGYGYT
V: TRBV13
J: TRBJ1-2

CDR3: ASSSRNYGYT
V: TRBV5-8
J: TRBJ1-2

CDR3: ASSSPGQSLSQAF
V: TRBV7-9
J: TRBJ1-1

CDR3: ASSLGDSTNEKLF
V: TRBV27
J: TRBJ1-4

CDR3: ASSLSGGNTEAF
V: TRBV28
J: TRBJ1-1

CDR3: ASSSPGGMNTEAF
V: TRBV28
J: TRBJ1-1

CDR3: ASSSIATAYGYT
V: TRBV18
J: TRBJ1-2

CDR3: ASSYSDIGNTIY
V: TRBV6-5
J: TRBJ1-3

CDR3: ASSWPTGIYGYT
V: TRBV12-1
J: TRBJ1-2

CDR3: ASRATSVRQETQY
V: TRBV6-6
J: TRBJ2-5

CDR3: ASSQGVTPSYQETQY
V: TRBV4-1
J: TRBJ2-5

CDR3: ASSHGGHGELF
V: TRBV4-1
J: TRBJ2-2

CDR3: ASSLSRGGSEQY
V: TRBV28
J: TRBJ2-7

CDR3: ASSLQAMNTEAF
V: TRBV7-9
J: TRBJ1-1

CDR3: ASSSVLGRAQETQY
V: TRBV11-2
J: TRBJ2-5

CDR3: ATSRDKQGDSPLH
V: TRBV15
J: TRBJ1-6

CDR3: ASSLSVSGGPGETQY
V: TRBV27
J: TRBJ2-5

CDR3: ASSPGTEKNIQY
V: TRBV5-4
J: TRBJ2-4

CDR3: ASSEFGGWGAF
V: TRBV10-1
J: TRBJ1-1

CDR3: ASSLEPASGTDTQY
V: TRBV5-4
J: TRBJ2-3

CDR3: ASRPGQDGTEAF
V: TRBV6-6
J: TRBJ1-1

CDR3: ASSRSPGTGTTGNTIY
V: TRBV27
J: TRBJ1-3

CDR3: ASRLGGDEQY
V: TRBV12-2
J: TRBJ2-7

CDR3: AITSPGGYGYT
V: TRBV10-3
J: TRBJ1-2

CDR3: ASSPGPDRFSYEQY
V: TRBV7-2
J: TRBJ2-7

CDR3: ASSVDLGSQPQH
V: TRBV9
J: TRBJ1-5

CDR3: SVLDYRPMNTEAF
V: TRBV29-1
J: TRBJ1-1

CDR3: ASREKGNTEAF
V: TRBV6-5
J: TRBJ1-1

CDR3: ASSIVHEAF
V: TRBV19
J: TRBJ1-1

CDR3: ASSLVTNNQPQH
V: TRBV7-9
J: TRBJ1-5

CDR3: ASSDRTDGEAF
V: TRBV6-1
J: TRBJ1-1

CDR3: AWSIYGTIGRQPQH
V: TRBV30
J: TRBJ1-5

CDR3: ASSDPDRGRKAF
V: TRBV19
J: TRBJ1-1